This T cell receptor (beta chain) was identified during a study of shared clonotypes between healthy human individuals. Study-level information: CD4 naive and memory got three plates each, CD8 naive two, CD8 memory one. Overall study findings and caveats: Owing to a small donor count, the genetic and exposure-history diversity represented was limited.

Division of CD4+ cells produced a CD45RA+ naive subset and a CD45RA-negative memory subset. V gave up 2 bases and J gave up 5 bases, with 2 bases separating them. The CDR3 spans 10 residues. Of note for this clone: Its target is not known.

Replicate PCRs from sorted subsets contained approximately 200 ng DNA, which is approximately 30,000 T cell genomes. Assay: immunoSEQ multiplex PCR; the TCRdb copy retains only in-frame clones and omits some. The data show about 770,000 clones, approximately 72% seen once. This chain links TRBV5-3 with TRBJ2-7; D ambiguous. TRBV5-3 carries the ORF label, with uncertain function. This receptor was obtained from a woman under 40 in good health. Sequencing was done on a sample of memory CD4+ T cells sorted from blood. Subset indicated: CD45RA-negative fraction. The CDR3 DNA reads TGTGCCAGAAGCTTCCACGAGCAGTACTTC. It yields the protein CARSFHEQYF.